This passage covers 6 T cell receptor beta chains from one sample sequenced in a study of T cell repertoires in aging, cancer and after chemotherapy. The template was genomic DNA from peripheral blood, not RNA. Multiplex touch-down PCR with TRB-A/B primers amplified rearranged V-D-J TRB sequences. TCRdb redid the calling of the multiplex PCR reads with MiXCR, one entry per CDR3 protein. The sample lists around 2,500 distinct CDR3 sequences, roughly half occurring once. Sequenced: blood. These receptors all stem from a human donor with a blood cancer. The donor label of this sample is uncertain.

Relative to its sample, this clonotype is medium-sized. V gene TRBV19 combines with J gene TRBJ2-3; no definite D call. Trimming removed 3 bases from V and 8 bases from J, with 12 bases in between. CDR1 is LNHDA and CDR2 is SQIVND in the germline V gene (reference sequence). The CDR3 is 13 amino acids. The DNA of the CDR3 is TGTGCCAGTAGTATTCGCGCAGAACTTACGCAGTATTTT. It yields the protein CASSIRAELTQYF. The full variable domain, rest sourced from reference TRBV19 and TRBJ2-3, is DGGITQSPKYLFRKEGQNVTLSCEQNLNHDAMYWYRQDPGQGLRLIYYSQIVNDFQKGDIAEGYSVSREKKESFPLTVTSAQKNPTAFYLCASSIRAELTQYFGPGTRLTVL.

By its share, this clonotype is large (0.1 to 1%). V usage is TRBV6-1 and J usage is TRBJ1-5; D uncertain. V lost 1 base, J lost 2 bases, and 3 bases lay in between. Germline values: CDR1 MNHNS, CDR2 SASEGT. The CDR3 spans 13 residues. CDR3 loop: CASSEVRNQPQHF. CDR3 coding DNA: TGTGCCAGCAGTGAAGTTCGCAATCAGCCCCAGCATTTT.

This chain uses TRBV5-6 with TRBJ1-3; 9 nucleotides agree with TRBD1. The V and J ends lost 4 bases and 0 bases, in that order; junction bases with no gene match: 8. In germline, CDR1 is SGHDT, CDR2 YYEEEE. CDR3 length: 17 residues. The CDR3 loop is CASSRPGTGRSGNTIYF. The CDR3, as DNA: TGTGCCAGCAGCCGTCCCGGGACAGGGCGCTCTGGAAACACCATATATTTT.

The V gene is TRBV11-1, the J gene TRBJ2-3; 7 nucleotides line up with TRBD1. Germline V gene data show CDR1 as SGHAT and CDR2 as FQDESV (reference sequence). Germline trimming cut 1 base from V and 4 bases from J; bases unmatched to any gene: 2. The CDR3 loop spans 14 amino acids. CDR3 nucleotide sequence: TGTGCCAGCAGCTTAGGACAGGGACCAGATACGCAGTATTTT. Translating it yields CASSLGQGPDTQYF.

The rearrangement uses TRBV6-6 and TRBJ2-3, with D possibly matching TRBD2 (6 bases). V was clipped by 1 base and J by 2 bases, with 13 bases between them. CDR3 size: 16 residues. CDR1 is MNHNY, CDR2 SVGAGI, per germline (reference sequence). In DNA form, the CDR3 reads TGTGCCAGCAGTTACTTGCTAGGAGGGACCACAGATACGCAGTATTTT. It is translated as CASSYLLGGTTDTQYF.

This clonotype is medium-sized (0.01 to 0.1%) within its sample. V is TRBV7-9 and J is TRBJ2-1; TRBD1 is a possible D gene (6 bases). The V end was cut by 0 bases, the J end by 4 bases, with 7 bases between. Germline values: CDR1 SEHNR, CDR2 FQNEAQ (reference sequence). The CDR3 extends over 14 amino acids. Here the CDR3 reads CASSLAQGYNEQFF. Here the CDR3 DNA reads TGTGCCAGCAGCTTAGCCCAGGGGTACAATGAGCAGTTCTTC.